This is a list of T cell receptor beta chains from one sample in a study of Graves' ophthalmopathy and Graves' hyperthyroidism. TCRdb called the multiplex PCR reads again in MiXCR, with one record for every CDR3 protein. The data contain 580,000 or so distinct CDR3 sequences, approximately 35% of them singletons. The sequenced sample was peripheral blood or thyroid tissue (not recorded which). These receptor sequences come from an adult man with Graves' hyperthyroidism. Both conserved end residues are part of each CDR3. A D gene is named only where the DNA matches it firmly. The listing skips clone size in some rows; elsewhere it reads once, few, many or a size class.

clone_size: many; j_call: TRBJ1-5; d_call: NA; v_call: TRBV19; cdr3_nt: TGTGCCAGTAGTATAACCCCAAGGACACGAGGCGGCTATCAGCCCCAGCATTTT; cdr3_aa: CASSITPRTRGGYQPQHF
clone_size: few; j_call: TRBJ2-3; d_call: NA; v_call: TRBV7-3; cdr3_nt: TGTGCCAGCAGCTTAATCGGGGGCACAGATACGCAGTATTTT; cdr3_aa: CASSLIGGTDTQYF
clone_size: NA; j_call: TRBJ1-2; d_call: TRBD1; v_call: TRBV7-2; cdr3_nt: TGTGCCAGCAGCACCTATACAGGGGGACAGAAGAACTATGGCTACACCTTC; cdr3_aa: CASSTYTGGQKNYGYTF
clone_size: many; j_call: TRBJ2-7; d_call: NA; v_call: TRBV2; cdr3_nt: TGTGCCAGCAGTCCTCGCCGGGATTCCGAGCAGTACTTC; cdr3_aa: CASSPRRDSEQYF
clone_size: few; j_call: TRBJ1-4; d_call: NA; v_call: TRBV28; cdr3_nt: TGTGCCAGCAGTTCCCATTCAGAGTATGAAAAACTGTTTTTT; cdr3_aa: CASSSHSEYEKLFF
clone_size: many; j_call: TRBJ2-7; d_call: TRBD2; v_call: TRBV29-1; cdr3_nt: TGCAGCACTAGCGGGGGGATTGGCCACGAGCAGTACTTC; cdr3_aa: CSTSGGIGHEQYF
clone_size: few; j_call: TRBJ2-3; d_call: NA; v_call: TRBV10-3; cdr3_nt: TGTGCCATCAGTGATCTGACAGATACGCAGTATTTT; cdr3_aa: CAISDLTDTQYF
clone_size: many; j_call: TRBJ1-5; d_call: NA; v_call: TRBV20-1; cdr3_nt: TGCAGTGCTAGAGCCGAGACTCATAGCAATCAGCCCCAGCATTTT; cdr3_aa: CSARAETHSNQPQHF
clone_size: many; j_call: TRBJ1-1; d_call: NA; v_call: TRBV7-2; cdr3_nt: TGTGCCAGCAGCCGGGCCCCGACCACTGAAGCTTTCTTT; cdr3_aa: CASSRAPTTEAFF
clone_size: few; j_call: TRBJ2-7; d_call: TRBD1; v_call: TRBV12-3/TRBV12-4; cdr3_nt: TGTGCCAGCAGTTCTACCGGGACAGCTAGCGAGCAGTACTTC; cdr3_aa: CASSSTGTASEQYF
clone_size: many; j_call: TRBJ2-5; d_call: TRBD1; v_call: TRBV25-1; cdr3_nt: TGTGCCAGCAGTCGGCAGACAGGGGGGCAAGAGACCCAGTACTTC; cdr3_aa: CASSRQTGGQETQYF
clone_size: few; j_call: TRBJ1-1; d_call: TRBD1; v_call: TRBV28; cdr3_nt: TGTGCCAGCATGGTACAGGGGGCTGGAGCTTTCTTT; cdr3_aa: CASMVQGAGAFF
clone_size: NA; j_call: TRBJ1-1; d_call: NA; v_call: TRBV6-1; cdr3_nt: TGTGCCACCCTGAACAGGAGGCTGAGCACTGAAGCTTTCTTT; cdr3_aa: CATLNRRLSTEAFF
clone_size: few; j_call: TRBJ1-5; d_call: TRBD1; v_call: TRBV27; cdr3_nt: TGTGCCAGCAGATGGGAGGGGGCCGGTCAGCCCCAGCATTTT; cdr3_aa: CASRWEGAGQPQHF
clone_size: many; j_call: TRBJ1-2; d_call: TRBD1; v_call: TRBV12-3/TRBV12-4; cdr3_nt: TGTGCCAGCAGCGCTCTCCGGACAGGGCCTGGCTACACCTTC; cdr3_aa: CASSALRTGPGYTF
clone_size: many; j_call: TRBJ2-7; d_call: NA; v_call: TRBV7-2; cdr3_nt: TGTGCCAGCAGCTTAAACAGGGTATTTCCCTACGAGCAGTACTTC; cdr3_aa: CASSLNRVFPYEQYF
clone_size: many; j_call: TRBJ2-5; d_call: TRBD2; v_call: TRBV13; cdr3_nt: TGTGCCAGCAGCTTTATATCTAGCGGGAGGGAAGAGACCCAGTACTTC; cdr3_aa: CASSFISSGREETQYF
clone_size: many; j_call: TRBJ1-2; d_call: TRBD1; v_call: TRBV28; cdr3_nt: TGTGCCAGCAGTTTACTCACAGGGGGCGCTGGCTACACCTTC; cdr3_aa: CASSLLTGGAGYTF
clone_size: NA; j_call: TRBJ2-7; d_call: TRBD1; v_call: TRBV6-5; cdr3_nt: TGTGCCAGCGCTAAGGGGGCAATCTCCTACGAGCAGTACTTC; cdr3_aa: CASAKGAISYEQYF
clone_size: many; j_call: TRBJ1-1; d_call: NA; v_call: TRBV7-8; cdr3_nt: TGTGCCAGCAGCTTAGTTGGGGCGGAGAACACTGAAGCTTTCTTT; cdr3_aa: CASSLVGAENTEAFF
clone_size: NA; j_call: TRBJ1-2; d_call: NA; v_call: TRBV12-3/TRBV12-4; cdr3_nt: TGTGCCAGCAGTTTGGAAGGGCAGGGCGGTGGCTACACCTTC; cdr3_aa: CASSLEGQGGGYTF
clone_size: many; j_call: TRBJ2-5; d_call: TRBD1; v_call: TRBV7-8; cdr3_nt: TGTGCCAGCAGCTGGCGGGACAGGGTGGAGACCCAGTACTTC; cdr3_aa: CASSWRDRVETQYF
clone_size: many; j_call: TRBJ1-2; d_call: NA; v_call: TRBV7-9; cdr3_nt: TGTGCCAGCAGCTTAGTAGCCAAGAACTATGGCTACACCTTC; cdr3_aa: CASSLVAKNYGYTF
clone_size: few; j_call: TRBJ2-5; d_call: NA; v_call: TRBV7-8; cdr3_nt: TGTGCCGGCAGCTTAGGTCGCAGGGGTGAGACCCAGTACTTC; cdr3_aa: CAGSLGRRGETQYF
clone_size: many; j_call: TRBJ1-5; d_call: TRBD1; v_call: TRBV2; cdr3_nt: TGTGCCAGCAGCCCGGGACAGCAATCTGTCCAGCCCCAGCATTTT; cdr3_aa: CASSPGQQSVQPQHF
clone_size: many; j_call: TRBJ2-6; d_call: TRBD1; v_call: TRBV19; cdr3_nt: TGTGCCAGTAGTACCAAGGGACAGGGAAGCTCTGGGGCCAACGTCCTGACTTTC; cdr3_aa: CASSTKGQGSSGANVLTF
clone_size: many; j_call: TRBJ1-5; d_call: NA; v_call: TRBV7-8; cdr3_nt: TGTGCCAGCAGCGCGGGGCGGGAGAATCAGCCCCAGCATTTT; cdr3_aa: CASSAGRENQPQHF
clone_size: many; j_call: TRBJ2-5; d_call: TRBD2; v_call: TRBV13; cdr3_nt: TGTGCCAGCAGCCCCGGACTAGCGGAAGTGGCGGAAGAGACCCAGTACTTC; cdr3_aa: CASSPGLAEVAEETQYF
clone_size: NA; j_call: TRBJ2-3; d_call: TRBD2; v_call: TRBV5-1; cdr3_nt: TGCGCCAGCAGCTTGGGCGCGGGGGGAGCGACTAGCACAGATACGCAGTATTTT; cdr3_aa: CASSLGAGGATSTDTQYF
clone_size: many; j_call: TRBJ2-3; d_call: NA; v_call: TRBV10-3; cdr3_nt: TGTGCCATCAGTGATGTACGGGCCCCAGATACGCAGTATTTT; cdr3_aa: CAISDVRAPDTQYF
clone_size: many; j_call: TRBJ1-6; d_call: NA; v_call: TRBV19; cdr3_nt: TGTGCCAGTAGCCCTGCGGCGAAGGGGAATTCACCCCTCCACTTT; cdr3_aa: CASSPAAKGNSPLHF
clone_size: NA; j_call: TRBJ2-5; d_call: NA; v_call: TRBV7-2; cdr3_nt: TGTGCCAGCAGCGTTGGGGCAGGAGAGACCCAGTACTTC; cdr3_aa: CASSVGAGETQYF
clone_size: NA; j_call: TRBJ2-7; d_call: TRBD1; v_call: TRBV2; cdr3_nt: TGTGCCAGCAGTGCCGACAGGGGTAAATACGAGCAGTACTTC; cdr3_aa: CASSADRGKYEQYF
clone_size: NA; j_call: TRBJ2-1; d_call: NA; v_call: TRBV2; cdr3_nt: TGTGCCAGCAGACCGTACAATGAGCAGTTCTTC; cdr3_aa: CASRPYNEQFF
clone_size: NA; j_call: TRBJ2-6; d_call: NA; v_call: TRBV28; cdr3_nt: TGTGCCAGCAGTTTCCCGAGGGCGCGTGGGGCCAACGTCCTGACTTTC; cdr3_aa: CASSFPRARGANVLTF
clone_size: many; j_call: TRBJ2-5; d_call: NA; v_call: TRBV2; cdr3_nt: TGTGCCAGCAGTGACACCAGGGAGACCCAGTACTTC; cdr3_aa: CASSDTRETQYF
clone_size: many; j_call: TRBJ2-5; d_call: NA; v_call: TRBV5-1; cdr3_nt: TGCGCCAGCAGCCTCCGACGGCAAGAGACCCAGTACTTC; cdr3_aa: CASSLRRQETQYF
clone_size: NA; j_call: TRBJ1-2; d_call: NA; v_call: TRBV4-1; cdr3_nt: TGCGCCAGCAGCCAAGGTCCGGGGACCCTTTTCAACTATGGCTACACCTTC; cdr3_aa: CASSQGPGTLFNYGYTF
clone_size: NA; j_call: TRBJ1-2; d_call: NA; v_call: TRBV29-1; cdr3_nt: TGCAGCGTTGACCCGCGGGGCATCGGCTACACCTTC; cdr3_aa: CSVDPRGIGYTF
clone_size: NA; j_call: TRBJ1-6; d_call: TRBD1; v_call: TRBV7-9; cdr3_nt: TGTGCCAGCAGACACCCGGGACAGGGGTTTTCACCCCTCCACTTT; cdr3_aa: CASRHPGQGFSPLHF
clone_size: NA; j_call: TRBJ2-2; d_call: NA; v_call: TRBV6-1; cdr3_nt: TGTGCCAGCAGGCCCAGGGCCCTAAACACCGGGGAGCTGTTTTTT; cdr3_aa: CASRPRALNTGELFF
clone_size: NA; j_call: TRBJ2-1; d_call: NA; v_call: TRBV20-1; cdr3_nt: TGCAGCGCCTCTTGGCGGGGCAATGTGGGGCAGTTCTTC; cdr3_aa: CSASWRGNVGQFF
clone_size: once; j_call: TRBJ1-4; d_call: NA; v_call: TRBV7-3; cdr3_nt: TGTGCCAGCAGCTTAGTAAGCGCTGCAACTAATGAAAAACTGTTTTTT; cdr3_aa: CASSLVSAATNEKLFF
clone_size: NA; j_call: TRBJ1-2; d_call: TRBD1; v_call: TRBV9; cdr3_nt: TGTGCCAGCAGAACCCCTCAGGGGGCAAGAAATGGCTACACCTTC; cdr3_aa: CASRTPQGARNGYTF
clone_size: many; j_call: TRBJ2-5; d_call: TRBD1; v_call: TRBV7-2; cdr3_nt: TGTGCCAGCAGCCGACCTACAGGGGGCATGGAGACCCAGTACTTC; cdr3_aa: CASSRPTGGMETQYF
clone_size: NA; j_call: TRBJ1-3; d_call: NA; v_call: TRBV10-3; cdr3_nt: TGTGCCATCAGTGAGGATATGTATGGAAACACCATATATTTT; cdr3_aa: CAISEDMYGNTIYF
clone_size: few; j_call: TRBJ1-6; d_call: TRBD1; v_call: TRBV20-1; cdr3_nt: TGCAGTGCTAGAGATGGGGGACAGCTGAATTCACCCCTCCACTTT; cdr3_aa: CSARDGGQLNSPLHF
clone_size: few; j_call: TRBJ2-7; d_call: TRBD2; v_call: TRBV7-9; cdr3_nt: TGTGCCAGCAGTCCTAGCGGGAGTGTCTACGAGCAGTACTTC; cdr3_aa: CASSPSGSVYEQYF
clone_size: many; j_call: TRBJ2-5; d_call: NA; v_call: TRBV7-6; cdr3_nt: TGTGCCAGCAGCTTAGTTTTCGGGGAGGAGTTCCAAGAGACCCAGTACTTC; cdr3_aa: CASSLVFGEEFQETQYF
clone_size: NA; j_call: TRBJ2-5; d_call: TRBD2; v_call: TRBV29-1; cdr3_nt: TGCAGCTTAGCCCTAGCGGGTCACCAAGAGACCCAGTACTTC; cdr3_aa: CSLALAGHQETQYF
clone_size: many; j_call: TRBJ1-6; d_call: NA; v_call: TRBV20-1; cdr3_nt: TGCAGTGCTAGAGGACAGTCTCCTAATTCACCCCTCCACTTT; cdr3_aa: CSARGQSPNSPLHF
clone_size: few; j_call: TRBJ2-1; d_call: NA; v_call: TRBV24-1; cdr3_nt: TGTGCCACCAGTGATTTGGGGCAGAGAGAGCAGTTCTTC; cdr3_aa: CATSDLGQREQFF
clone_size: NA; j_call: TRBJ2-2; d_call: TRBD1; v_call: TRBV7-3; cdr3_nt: TGTGCCAGCAGCCGGTCGACAGGGGTCGACACCGGGGAGCTGTTTTTT; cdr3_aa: CASSRSTGVDTGELFF
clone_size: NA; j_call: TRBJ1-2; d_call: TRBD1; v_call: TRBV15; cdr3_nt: TGTGCCACCAGCGGACTGGGACAGGGCTATGGCTACACCTTC; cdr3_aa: CATSGLGQGYGYTF
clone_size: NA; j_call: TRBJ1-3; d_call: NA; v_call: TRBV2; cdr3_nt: TGTGCCAGCAGTTTATCAGGGCCCGGAAACACCATATATTTT; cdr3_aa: CASSLSGPGNTIYF
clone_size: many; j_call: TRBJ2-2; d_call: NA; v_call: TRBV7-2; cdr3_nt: TGTGCCAGCAGCTTAGCGCAGGGCGGGGAGCTGTTTTTT; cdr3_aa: CASSLAQGGELFF
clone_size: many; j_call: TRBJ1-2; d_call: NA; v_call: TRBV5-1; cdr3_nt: TGTGCCAGCAGCTTAGCCGGGGATGGCTACACCTTC; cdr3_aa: CASSLAGDGYTF